The 20 T cell receptor beta chains below come from one sample, sequenced in a study of T-cell memory formation after mild COVID-19. TCRdb independently ran MiXCR on the 5' RACE reads; one entry per CDR3 protein. The table includes hundreds of thousands of distinct CDR3 sequences, roughly 23% detected once. The sequenced material came from PBMCs or a T cell subset sorted from them (not recorded which). The source of these receptors is an adult woman who had mild COVID-19 (a few samples of this study predate the infection). Cell type and time point are not known.

The rearrangement uses TRBV12-3 or TRBV12-4 and TRBJ1-4, with TRBD1 matching over 8 bases. V was pared by 6 bases and J by 3 bases, with 9 bases of the junction left unmatched. The CDR3 covers 16 residues. CDR3: CASSHYRQGSNEKLFF. DNA for the CDR3: TGTGCCAGCAGCCACTATCGACAGGGGTCTAATGAAAAACTGTTTTTT.

This clonotype was counted a few times. The rearrangement joins TRBV7-6 to TRBJ2-5; D gene unclear. The V end was cut by 4 bases, the J end by 1 base, with 13 bases between. CDR1 SGHVS and CDR2 FNYEAQ come from the germline V gene. The CDR3 runs 15 residues. CDR3 protein: CASSSIQTAQETQYF. Written as DNA, the CDR3 is TGTGCCAGCAGCTCCATACAGACCGCCCAAGAGACCCAGTACTTC. Drawing the rest from reference TRBV7-6 and TRBJ2-5, the complete variable domain is GAGVSQSPRYKVTKRGQDVALRCDPISGHVSLYWYRQALGQGPEFLTYFNYEAQQDKSGLPNDRFSAERPEGSISTLTIQRTEQRDSAMYRCASSSIQTAQETQYFGPGTRLLVL.

J is TRBJ2-5 and V is TRBV7-6; 11 bases match TRBD2. This CDR3 has 17 residues. V was clipped by 4 bases and J by 4 bases; unmatched bases: 11. In germline, CDR1 is SGHVS, CDR2 FNYEAQ. The CDR3 DNA is TGTGCCAGCAGCTCCCTGGGGACTAGCGGAGGCGGAGAGACCCAGTACTTC. This gives the protein CASSSLGTSGGGETQYF.

The count of this clonotype is one. The chain is built from TRBV6-2 or TRBV6-3 and TRBJ2-3; D is possibly TRBD1 or TRBD2 (5 bases each). The germline V gene has CDR1 MNHEY and CDR2 SVGEGT. This CDR3 comprises 17 residues. V was pared by 2 bases and J by 5 bases, with 20 bases between. This CDR3 is CASSYTPPGLRVDTQYF. CDR3 in DNA: TGTGCCAGCAGTTACACACCCCCGGGGCTCCGAGTAGATACGCAGTATTTT.

This clonotype was seen more than once but under ten times. The chain uses TRBV2 and TRBJ2-5; maybe TRBD2 (6 bases). CDR1 SNHLY and CDR2 FYNNEI come from the germline V gene. V lost 4 bases and J 4 bases, leaving 16 bases between the germline ends. This CDR3 is 15 amino acids long. Written as DNA, the CDR3 is TGTGCCAGCAGTGGACTAGGTGAAACTGGAGAGACCCAGTACTTC. Translated, it gives CASSGLGETGETQYF.

CDR3 in DNA: TGCAGTGCTAGAACAGGCTATACGCAGTATTTT. Protein sequence: CSARTGYTQYF. The chain has TRBV20-1 and TRBJ2-3, with a possible D match to TRBD1 (5 bases). This CDR3 has 11 residues. Trimming left V 2 bases short and J 7 bases short, with 7 bases between. CDR1 is DFQATT and CDR2 is SNEGSKA in the germline V gene (reference sequence).

The chain combines TRBV9 with TRBJ2-5; 8 bases are a match to TRBD1. Trimming cost V 4 bases and J 4 bases; bases outside gene matches: 6. Germline CDR1 and CDR2: SGDLS and YYNGEE. The CDR3 loop spans 14 amino acids. This CDR3 is CASSPHGQGETQYF. The CDR3 DNA follows: TGTGCCAGCAGCCCGCACGGACAGGGAGAGACCCAGTACTTC.

This clonotype was picked up a small number of times. This chain connects TRBV6-5 to TRBJ2-7; D possibly matches TRBD1 or TRBD2 (5 bases each). CDR3 length: 13 amino acids. V shed 9 bases and J shed 5 bases, with 17 bases lying between them. Germline assignment: CDR1 MNHEY and CDR2 SVGAGI. The DNA for the CDR3 is TGTGCCAGTACCGGGGCAATTGTCAACGAGCAGTACTTC. This sequence encodes CASTGAIVNEQYF.

This chain links TRBV5-6 with TRBJ1-2; TRBD1 is a possible D gene (6 bases). The germline gives CDR1 SGHDT, CDR2 YYEEEE. V lost 0 bases, J lost 4 bases, and 13 bases lay in between. CDR3 length: 15 residues. In DNA, the CDR3 is TGTGCCAGCAGCTTGGAATCAGGGGTGGCCTATGGCTACACCTTC. It specifies CASSLESGVAYGYTF.

V gene TRBV5-5 combines with J gene TRBJ1-1, with 7 bases that match TRBD1. The CDR3 is made up of 14 amino acids. CDR1 is SGHKS, CDR2 YYEKEE, per germline (reference sequence). V dropped 4 bases and J dropped 3; count of bases not matched to a gene: 6. The chain's CDR3 is CASSHQDRDTEAFF. The DNA of the CDR3 is TGTGCCAGCAGCCACCAAGACAGGGACACTGAAGCTTTCTTT.

The V and J genes are TRBV5-6 and TRBJ2-3; D gene unclear. V was shortened by 1 base and J by 10 bases, with 10 bases between the two germline ends. Looked up from germline, CDR1 is SGHDT and CDR2 is YYEEEE. The CDR3 has 12 residues. The CDR3, as DNA: TGTGCCAGCAGCTTGTCTTCCGTCGCGCAGTATTTT. It encodes CASSLSSVAQYF.

J is TRBJ2-7 and V is TRBV29-1, with 9 bases that match TRBD2. CDR1 SQVTM and CDR2 ANQGSEA come from the germline V gene. The CDR3 sequence is 15 residues long. V lost 7 bases and J lost 2; bases outside the gene matches: 12. The CDR3 DNA reads as TGCAGCGCCACGAGCGGGAGGACCCCCACCTACGAGCAGTACTTC. It yields the protein CSATSGRTPTYEQYF.

Only a few counts were recorded for this clonotype. The chain links TRBV20-1 to TRBJ2-3; weak D call: TRBD1 (7 bases). CDR1 and CDR2 from the germline V gene are DFQATT and SNEGSKA (reference sequence). V lost 4 bases and J 3 bases, leaving 14 bases between the germline ends. The length of the CDR3 is 14 residues. The CDR3 DNA is TGCAGTGCTAAGGGAGGACAGGCTACAGATACGCAGTATTTT. Its translation: CSAKGGQATDTQYF.

The V gene is TRBV24-1, the J gene TRBJ2-1, with a possible D match to TRBD1 (7 bases). CDR1 is KGHDR and CDR2 is SFDVKD in the germline V gene. V lost 5 bases and J 0 bases, leaving 22 bases between the germline ends. The CDR3 spans 19 residues. CDR3 region: CATSGQRGAGGSSYNEQFF. CDR3 in DNA: TGTGCCACCAGTGGCCAAAGGGGGGCAGGGGGGAGCTCCTACAATGAGCAGTTCTTC.

The V and J genes are TRBV7-3 and TRBJ2-3; no definite D call. Germline assignment: CDR1 SGHTA and CDR2 FQGTGA. This CDR3 is 14 amino acids long. Trimming stripped 5 bases from V and 0 bases from J, with 9 bases between. CDR3 loop: CASSHGGSTDTQYF. For the CDR3, the DNA is TGTGCCAGCAGCCACGGCGGCAGCACAGATACGCAGTATTTT.

This clonotype showed up just a few times. The chain has TRBV6-2 or TRBV6-3 and TRBJ2-6; D call uncertain. Germline V lookup: CDR1 MNHEY, CDR2 SVGEGT. The CDR3 loop spans 15 amino acids. V lost 6 bases and J 3 bases, leaving 12 bases between the germline ends. The CDR3 region is CASRVRLFGANVLTF. CDR3 in DNA: TGTGCCAGCAGGGTTCGACTTTTTGGGGCCAACGTCCTGACTTTC.

This clonotype was observed a few times. This rearrangement joins TRBV20-1 to TRBJ2-3; D gene ambiguous. The CDR3 is 17 residues long. Trimming pared 3 bases from V and 2 bases from J, leaving 21 bases between. Germline lookup yields CDR1 DFQATT and CDR2 SNEGSKA (reference sequence). The CDR3 sequence is CSASPSLRPHTTDTQYF. Written as DNA, the CDR3 is TGCAGTGCTAGTCCGTCATTACGGCCTCACACCACAGATACGCAGTATTTT.

The chain joins TRBV10-3 to TRBJ2-1; 8 bases are shared with TRBD1. CDR1 is ENHRY and CDR2 is SYGVKD in the germline V gene. V shed 5 bases, J shed 7 bases, and the junction held 10 bases outside the gene matches. The CDR3 is 15 residues long. The CDR3 region has the DNA TGTGCCATCAGTAGACCGGGACAGGTGGGGAATGAGCAGTTCTTC. It codes for CAISRPGQVGNEQFF.

The chain employs TRBV28 and TRBJ2-7; 12 bases fit TRBD2. The length of the CDR3 is 14 residues. V lost 6 bases, J lost 5 bases, and 5 bases stayed unmatched. Germline V gene data show CDR1 as MDHEN and CDR2 as SYDVKM. Here the CDR3 DNA reads TGTGCCAGCAGCCGACTAGCGGGAGAGGACGAGCAGTACTTC. Protein sequence: CASSRLAGEDEQYF.

The genes are TRBV20-1 and TRBJ1-2; D perhaps matches TRBD1 (6 bases). The CDR3 sequence is 16 residues long. CDR1 is DFQATT, CDR2 SNEGSKA, per germline (reference sequence). V was pared by 0 bases and J by 0 bases, with 14 bases between. The CDR3 sequence is CSARDLAGGPNYGYTF. CDR3 in DNA: TGCAGTGCTAGAGATCTTGCTGGGGGCCCTAACTATGGCTACACCTTC.